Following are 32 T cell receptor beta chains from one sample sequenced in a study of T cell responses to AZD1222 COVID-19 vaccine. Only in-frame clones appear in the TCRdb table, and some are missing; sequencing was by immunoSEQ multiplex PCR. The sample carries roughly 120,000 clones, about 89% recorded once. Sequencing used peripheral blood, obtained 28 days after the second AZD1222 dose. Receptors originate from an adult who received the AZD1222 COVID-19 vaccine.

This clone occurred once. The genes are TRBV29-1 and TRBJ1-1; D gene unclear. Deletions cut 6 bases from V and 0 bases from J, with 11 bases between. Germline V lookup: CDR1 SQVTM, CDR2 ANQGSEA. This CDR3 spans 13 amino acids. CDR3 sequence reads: CSVHQVMNTEAFF. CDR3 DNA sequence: TGCAGCGTCCACCAGGTGATGAACACTGAAGCTTTCTTT.

CDR3 sequence reads: CASRPGTGNYGYTF. The CDR3 DNA reads TGTGCCAGCAGACCCGGGACAGGGAACTATGGCTACACCTTC. This chain links TRBV27 with TRBJ1-2; 9 nucleotides agree with TRBD1. From germline, CDR1 is MNHEY and CDR2 SMNVEV (reference sequence). The CDR3 length is 14 residues. V trimming: 6 bases; J trimming: 2 bases; junction bases outside the gene matches: 4.

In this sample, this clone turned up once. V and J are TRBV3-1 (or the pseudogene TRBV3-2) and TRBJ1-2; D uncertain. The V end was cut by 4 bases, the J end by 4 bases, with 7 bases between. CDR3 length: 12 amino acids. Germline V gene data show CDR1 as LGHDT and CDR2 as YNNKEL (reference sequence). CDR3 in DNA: TGTGCCAGCAGCCCGGGCCCCTATGGCTACACCTTC. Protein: CASSPGPYGYTF.

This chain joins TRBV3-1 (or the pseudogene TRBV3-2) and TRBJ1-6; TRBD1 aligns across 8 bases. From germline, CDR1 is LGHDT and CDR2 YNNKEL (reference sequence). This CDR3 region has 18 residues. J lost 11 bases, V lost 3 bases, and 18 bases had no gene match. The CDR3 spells CASSQVRLSGTGRTPLHF. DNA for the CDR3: TGTGCCAGCAGCCAGGTCCGTCTTTCCGGGACAGGTCGAACACCCCTCCACTTT.

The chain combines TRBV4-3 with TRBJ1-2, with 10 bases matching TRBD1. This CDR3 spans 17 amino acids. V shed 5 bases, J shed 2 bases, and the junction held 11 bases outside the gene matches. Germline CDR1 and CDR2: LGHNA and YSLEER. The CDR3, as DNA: TGCGCCAGCAGCAAGCGCTCCGGGACAGGGGCGAACTATGGCTACACCTTC. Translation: CASSKRSGTGANYGYTF.

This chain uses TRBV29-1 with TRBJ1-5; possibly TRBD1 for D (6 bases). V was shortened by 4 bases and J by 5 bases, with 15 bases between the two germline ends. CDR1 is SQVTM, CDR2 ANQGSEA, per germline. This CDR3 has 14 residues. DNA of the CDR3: TGCAGCGTTGCTATAGGGGGTAAGGATCAGCCCCAGCATTTT. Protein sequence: CSVAIGGKDQPQHF.

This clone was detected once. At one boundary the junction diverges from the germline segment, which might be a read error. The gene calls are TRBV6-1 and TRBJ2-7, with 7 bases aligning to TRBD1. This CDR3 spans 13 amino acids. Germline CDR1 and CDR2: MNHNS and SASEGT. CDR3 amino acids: CASSEARVDRRNF. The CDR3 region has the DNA TGTGCCAGCAGTGAAGCGCGAGTGGACAGGAGGAACTTC.

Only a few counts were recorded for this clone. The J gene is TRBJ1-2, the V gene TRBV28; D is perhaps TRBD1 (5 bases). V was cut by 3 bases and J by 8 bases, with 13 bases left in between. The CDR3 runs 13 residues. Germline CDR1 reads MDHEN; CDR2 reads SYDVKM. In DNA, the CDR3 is TGTGCCAGCAGTTTGGTTCCAGGGTCAGGCTACACCTTC. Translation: CASSLVPGSGYTF.

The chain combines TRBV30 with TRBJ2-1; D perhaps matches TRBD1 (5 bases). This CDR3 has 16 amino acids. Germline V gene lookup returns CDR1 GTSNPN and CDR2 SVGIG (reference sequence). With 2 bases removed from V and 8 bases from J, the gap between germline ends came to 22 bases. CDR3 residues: CAWSKGRARSVYEQFF. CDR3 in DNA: TGTGCCTGGAGTAAAGGCAGGGCCCGCTCAGTCTATGAGCAGTTCTTC. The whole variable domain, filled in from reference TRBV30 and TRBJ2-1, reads SQTIHQWPATLVQPVGSPLSLECTVEGTSNPNLYWYRQAAGRGLQLLFYSVGIGQISSEVPQNLSASRPQDRQFILSSKKLLLSDSGFYLCAWSKGRARSVYEQFFGPGTRLTVL.

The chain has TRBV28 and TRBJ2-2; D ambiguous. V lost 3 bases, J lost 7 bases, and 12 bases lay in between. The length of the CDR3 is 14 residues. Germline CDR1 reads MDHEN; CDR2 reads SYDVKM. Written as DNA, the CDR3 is TGTGCCAGCAGTTTTGGTAGGGCCTTCGGGGAGCTGTTTTTT. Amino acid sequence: CASSFGRAFGELFF.

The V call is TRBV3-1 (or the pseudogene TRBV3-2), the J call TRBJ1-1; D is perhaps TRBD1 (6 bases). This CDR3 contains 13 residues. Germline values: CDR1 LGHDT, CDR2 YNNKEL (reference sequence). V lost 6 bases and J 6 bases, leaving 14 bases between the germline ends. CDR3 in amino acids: CASRHRDFAEAFF. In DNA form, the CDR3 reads TGTGCCAGCAGACACAGGGATTTCGCTGAAGCTTTCTTT.

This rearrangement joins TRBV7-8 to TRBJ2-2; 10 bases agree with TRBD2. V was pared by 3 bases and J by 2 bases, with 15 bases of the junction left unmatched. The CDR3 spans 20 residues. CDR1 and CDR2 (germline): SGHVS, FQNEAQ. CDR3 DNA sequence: TGTGCCAGCAGCTTCATACATGGGGCTAGCGGGAGAGAAAACACCGGGGAGCTGTTTTTT. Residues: CASSFIHGASGRENTGELFF.

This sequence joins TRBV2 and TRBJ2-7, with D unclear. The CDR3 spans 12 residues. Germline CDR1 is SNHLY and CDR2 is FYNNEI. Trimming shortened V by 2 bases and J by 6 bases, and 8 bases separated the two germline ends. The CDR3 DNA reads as TGTGCCAGCAGTGAATACCCGGGCGAGCAGTACTTC. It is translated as CASSEYPGEQYF.

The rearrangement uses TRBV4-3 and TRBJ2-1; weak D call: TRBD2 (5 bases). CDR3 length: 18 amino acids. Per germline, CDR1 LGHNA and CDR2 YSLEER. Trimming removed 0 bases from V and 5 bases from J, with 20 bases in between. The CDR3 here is CASSQDRASGMTDNEQFF. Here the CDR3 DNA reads TGCGCCAGCAGCCAAGATAGGGCCAGCGGAATGACGGACAATGAGCAGTTCTTC.

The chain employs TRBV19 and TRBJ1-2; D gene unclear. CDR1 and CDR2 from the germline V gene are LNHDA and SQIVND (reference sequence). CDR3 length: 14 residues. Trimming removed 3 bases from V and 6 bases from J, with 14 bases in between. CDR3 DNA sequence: TGTGCCAGTAGTATCAATCCACTATGGAATGGCTACACCTTC. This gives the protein CASSINPLWNGYTF.

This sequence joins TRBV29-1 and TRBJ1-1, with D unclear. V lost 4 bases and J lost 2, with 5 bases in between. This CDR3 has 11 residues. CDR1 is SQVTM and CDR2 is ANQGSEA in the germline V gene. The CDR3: CSVVRNTEAFF. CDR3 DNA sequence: TGCAGCGTTGTTCGAAACACTGAAGCTTTCTTT.

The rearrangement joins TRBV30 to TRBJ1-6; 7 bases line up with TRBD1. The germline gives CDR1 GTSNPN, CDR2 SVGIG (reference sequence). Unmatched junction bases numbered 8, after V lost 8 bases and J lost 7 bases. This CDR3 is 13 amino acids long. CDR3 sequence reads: CATGEGPNSPLHF. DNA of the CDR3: TGTGCCACAGGGGAAGGCCCGAATTCACCCCTCCACTTT.

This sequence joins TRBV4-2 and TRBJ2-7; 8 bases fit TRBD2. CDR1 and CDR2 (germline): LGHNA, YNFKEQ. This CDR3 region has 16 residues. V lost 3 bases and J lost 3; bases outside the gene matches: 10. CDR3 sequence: CASSHYLDSGVYEQYF. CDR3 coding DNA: TGTGCCAGCAGCCATTACCTAGATAGCGGGGTCTACGAGCAGTACTTC.

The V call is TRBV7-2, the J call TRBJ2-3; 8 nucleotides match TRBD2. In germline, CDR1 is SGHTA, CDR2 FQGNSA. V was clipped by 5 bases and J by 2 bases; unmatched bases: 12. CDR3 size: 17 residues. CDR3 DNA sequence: TGTGCCAGCAGCACCCCCCGGGGGCGGGGGGCCACAGATACGCAGTATTTT. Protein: CASSTPRGRGATDTQYF.

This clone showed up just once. CDR3 bases: TGTGCCAGCAGCTCCGCCGACAGGGGGGATCAGCCCCAGCATTTT. It codes for CASSSADRGDQPQHF. This chain joins TRBV5-6 and TRBJ1-5; 9 nucleotides match TRBD1. The CDR3 loop spans 15 amino acids. With 3 bases clipped from V and 5 bases from J, the junction kept 6 bases outside the gene matches. Germline-derived CDR1 and CDR2 are SGHDT and YYEEEE. Full variable domain (outside the CDR3, taken from reference TRBV5-6 and TRBJ1-5): DAGVTQSPTHLIKTRGQQVTLRCSPKSGHDTVSWYQQALGQGPQFIFQYYEEEERQRGNFPDRFSGHQFPNYSSELNVNALLLGDSALYLCASSSADRGDQPQHFGDGTRLSIL.

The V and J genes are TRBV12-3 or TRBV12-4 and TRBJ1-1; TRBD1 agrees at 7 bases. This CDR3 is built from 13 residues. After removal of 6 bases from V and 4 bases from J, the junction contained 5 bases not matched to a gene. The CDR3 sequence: CASSRQGGTEAFF. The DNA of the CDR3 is TGTGCCAGCAGCAGACAGGGAGGCACTGAAGCTTTCTTT.

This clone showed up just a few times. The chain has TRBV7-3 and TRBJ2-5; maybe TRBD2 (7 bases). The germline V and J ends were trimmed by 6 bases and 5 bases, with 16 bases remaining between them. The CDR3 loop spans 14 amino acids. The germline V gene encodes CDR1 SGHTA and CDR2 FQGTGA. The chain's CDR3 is CASSRGGEWETQYF. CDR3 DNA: TGTGCCAGCAGTAGGGGGGGAGAATGGGAGACCCAGTACTTC.

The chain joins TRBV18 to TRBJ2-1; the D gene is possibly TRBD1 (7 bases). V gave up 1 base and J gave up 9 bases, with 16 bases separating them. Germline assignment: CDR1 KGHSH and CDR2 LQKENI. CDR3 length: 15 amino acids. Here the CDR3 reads CASSPLGRGESEQFF. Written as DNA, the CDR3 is TGTGCCAGCTCACCACTCGGCAGGGGGGAAAGTGAGCAGTTCTTC.

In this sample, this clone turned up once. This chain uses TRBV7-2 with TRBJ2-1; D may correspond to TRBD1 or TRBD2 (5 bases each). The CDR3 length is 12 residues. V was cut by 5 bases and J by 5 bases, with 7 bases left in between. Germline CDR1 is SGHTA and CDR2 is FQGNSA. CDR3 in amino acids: CASSQGHNEQFF. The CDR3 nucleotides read TGTGCCAGCAGCCAGGGACACAATGAGCAGTTCTTC.

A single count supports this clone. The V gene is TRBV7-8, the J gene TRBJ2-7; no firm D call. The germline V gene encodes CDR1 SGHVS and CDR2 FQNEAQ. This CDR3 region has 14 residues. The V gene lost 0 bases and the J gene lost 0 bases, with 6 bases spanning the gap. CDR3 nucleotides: TGTGCCAGCAGCTTAGCGAGGTCCTCCTACGAGCAGTACTTC. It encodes CASSLARSSYEQYF.

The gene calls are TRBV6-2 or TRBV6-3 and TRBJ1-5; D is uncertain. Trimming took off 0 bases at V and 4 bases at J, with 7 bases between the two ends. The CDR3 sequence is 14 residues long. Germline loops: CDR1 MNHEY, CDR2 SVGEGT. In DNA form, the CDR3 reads TGTGCCAGCAGTTACTCGAGTCCTAATCAGCCCCAGCATTTT. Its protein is CASSYSSPNQPQHF.

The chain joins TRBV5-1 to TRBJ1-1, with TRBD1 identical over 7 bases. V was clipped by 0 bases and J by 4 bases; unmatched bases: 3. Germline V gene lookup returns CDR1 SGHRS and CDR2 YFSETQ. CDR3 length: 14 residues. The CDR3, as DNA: TGCGCCAGCAGCTTGGGACAGGGATCCACTGAAGCTTTCTTT. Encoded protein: CASSLGQGSTEAFF. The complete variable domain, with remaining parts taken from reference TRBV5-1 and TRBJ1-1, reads KAGVTQTPRYLIKTRGQQVTLSCSPISGHRSVSWYQQTPGQGLQFLFEYFSETQRNKGNFPGRFSGRQFSNSRSEMNVSTLELGDSALYLCASSLGQGSTEAFFGQGTRLTVV.

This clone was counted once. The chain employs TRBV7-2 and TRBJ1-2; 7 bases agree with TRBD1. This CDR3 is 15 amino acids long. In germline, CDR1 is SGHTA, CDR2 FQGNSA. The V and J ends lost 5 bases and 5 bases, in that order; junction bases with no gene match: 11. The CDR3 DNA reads TGTGCCAGCAGCCCCAGACCGGGACAGAGATATGGCTACACCTTC. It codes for CASSPRPGQRYGYTF.

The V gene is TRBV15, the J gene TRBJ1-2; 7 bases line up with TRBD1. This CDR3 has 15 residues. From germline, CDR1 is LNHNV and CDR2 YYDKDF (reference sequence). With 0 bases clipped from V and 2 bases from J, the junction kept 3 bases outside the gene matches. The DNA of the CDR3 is TGTGCCACCAGCAGAGACCAACAGGGGAACTATGGCTACACCTTC. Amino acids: CATSRDQQGNYGYTF.

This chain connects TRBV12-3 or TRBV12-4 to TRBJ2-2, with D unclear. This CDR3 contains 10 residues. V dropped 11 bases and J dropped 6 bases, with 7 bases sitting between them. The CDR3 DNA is TGTGCCGAAACGGCCGGGGAGCTGTTTTTT. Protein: CAETAGELFF.

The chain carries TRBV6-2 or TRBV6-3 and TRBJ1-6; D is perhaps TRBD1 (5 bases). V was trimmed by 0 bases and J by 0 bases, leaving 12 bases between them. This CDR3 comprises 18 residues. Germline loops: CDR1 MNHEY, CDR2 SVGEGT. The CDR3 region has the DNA TGTGCCAGCAGTTACTCGGGACTACAGAGCTCCTATAATTCACCCCTCCACTTT. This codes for CASSYSGLQSSYNSPLHF.

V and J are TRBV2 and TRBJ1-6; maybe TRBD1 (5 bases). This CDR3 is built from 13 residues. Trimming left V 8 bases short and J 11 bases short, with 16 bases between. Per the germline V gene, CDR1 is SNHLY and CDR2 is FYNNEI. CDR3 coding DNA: TGTGCCAGCGGCGGAGGAGGACAAACACCCCTCCACTTT. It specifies CASGGGGQTPLHF. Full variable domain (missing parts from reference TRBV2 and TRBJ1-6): EPEVTQTPSHQVTQMGQEVILRCVPISNHLYFYWYRQILGQKVEFLVSFYNNEISEKSEIFDDQFSVERPDGSNFTLKIRSTKLEDSAMYFCASGGGGQTPLHFGNGTRLTVT.